This T cell receptor beta chain derives from a study of OX40 agonist ivuxolimab in advanced cancers. General notes on the study: Ivuxolimab, which targeted the costimulatory receptor OX40 (CD134), was an agonistic, fully human IgG2 monoclonal antibody. A male proportion of around 83% and a mean age of roughly 55 years, ranging from about 20 to 85, were recorded for the dose-escalation cohort. Peripheral TCRbeta sequencing was intended to test whether TCR sequence diversity was altered and clonal T-cell expansion was caused by ivuxolimab. Intravenous ivuxolimab was administered to patients every 2 weeks at six dose levels: 0.01, 0.1, 0.3, 1.5, 3 and 10 mg/kg. Of the approximately 50 patients in dose escalation, approximately 20 had hepatocellular carcinoma, about 15 had melanoma, 9 had renal cell carcinoma and 9 had head and neck cancer. The monotherapy dose-escalation portion (N of about 50 patients) of the phase I ivuxolimab trial is reported in the paper. Patients were allowed to have had prior anti-PD-1, anti-PD-L1 or anti-CTLA-4 therapy, and approximately 40% of the dose-escalation patients had been treated with checkpoint inhibitors. Three dose-escalation patients achieved partial responses, one with hepatocellular carcinoma and two with cutaneous melanoma. What the study reported, not specific to this receptor: In partial responders in the 0.1-3.0 mg/kg groups, normalized peripheral clonal expansion was found to be among the lowest, especially among CD8+ T cells. After ivuxolimab, CD8+ T cells had more expanded clones than CD4+ T cells on average. Low levels of normalized T-cell clonal expansion were also seen in some patients who did not respond. The antigen specificity of the peripheral T cells that underwent clonal expansion was not determined. Clonal expansion of both CD4+ and CD8+ blood T cells was observed from baseline to week 6 at doses 0.1 to 3.0 mg/kg.

Looking up the germline V gene (reference sequence) yields CDR1 LNHDA and CDR2 SQIVND. Deletion took 1 base off V and 2 bases off J, with a span of 13 bases between the germline ends. The CDR3 numbers 16 residues from cysteine through phenylalanine. This entry keeps only the CDR3 DNA: 48 bases, framed from base 1. Patients with a history of autoimmune disease or receiving systemic immunosuppression were excluded from the trial. Peripheral blood for TCR sequencing was collected from all dose cohorts at baseline, on cycle 4 day 1, and on cycle 7 day 1. Samples were obtained from an open-label, multicenter, first-in-human phase I dose-escalation trial of ivuxolimab. The trial enrolled adults with locally advanced or metastatic head and neck squamous cell, hepatocellular, melanoma or renal cell carcinoma. Before TCR sequencing, CD4+ and CD8+ T cells were separately sorted from peripheral blood. To sequence the TCRbeta CDR3 region, genomic DNA was isolated from the sorted cells. The immunoSEQ Assay was used to sequence the TCRbeta CDR3 regions. TCRdb's version of the immuneACCESS table is confined to in-frame rearrangements and falls short of the full clone set. An unresolved V gene accounts for under half of the shortfall where checked; the remainder is of unknown origin. The sample profile shows about 61,000 clones; 75% to 90% of them were found once. The biggest ten clones account for less than 3.5% of the sample.

Comments on this clone: Its antigen remains unidentified. It has no much larger one-base neighbor in the sample; base qualities were not kept.

Sequencing used CD4+ or CD8+ T cells sorted from blood, obtained in a trial of the OX40 agonist ivuxolimab. The chain is assembled from TRBV19 and TRBJ2-3, with the D gene too uncertain to name. This clonotype was sampled from an adult with an advanced solid tumor such as melanoma, head and neck, liver or kidney cancer. The CDR3 region has the sequence CASSIGRGRDTDTQYF. The nucleotide sequence reads as follows: TGTGCCAGTAGTATAGGTCGCGGCCGAGACACAGATACGCAGTATTTT.